The 24 T cell receptor beta chains given below trace back to one sample, sequenced in a study of blood T cells in healthy people across ages. Primed by a sample-barcoded 5' primer and a J-beta primer mix, a second PCR proceeded for roughly 6 to 12 cycles. A single record per CDR3 protein comes from TCRdb applying MiXCR to the 5' RACE reads. Here the sample spans 730,000 or so distinct CDR3 sequences, about 42% being singletons. Sequencing was done on a sample of blood. These receptors all stem from a woman in her fifties or sixties in good health.

In DNA, the CDR3 is TGTGCCTGGAGCCGGGGGACGAACACTGAAGCTTTCTTT. Translated, it gives CAWSRGTNTEAFF. V usage is TRBV30 and J usage is TRBJ1-1, with TRBD1 as a possible D gene (5 bases). The germline V and J ends were trimmed by 3 bases and 1 base, with 9 bases remaining between them. Germline CDR1 reads GTSNPN; CDR2 reads SVGIG (reference sequence). CDR3 length: 13 residues.

The sample holds many counts of this clonotype. The rearrangement links TRBV12-3 or TRBV12-4 to TRBJ2-1, with D unresolved. V was shortened by 1 base and J by 6 bases, with 7 bases between the two germline ends. The CDR3 is 13 amino acids. Here the CDR3 DNA reads TGTGCCAGCAGTTTAGGGGCCCCCAATGAGCAGTTCTTC. Protein sequence: CASSLGAPNEQFF.

This clonotype occurred many times. V usage is TRBV12-3 or TRBV12-4 and J usage is TRBJ2-1; 9 nucleotides match TRBD1. Trimming removed 7 bases from V and 4 bases from J; junction bases left unmatched: 8. There are 15 residues in the CDR3. CDR3 sequence (DNA): TGTGCCAGCACTGCGCCGGGACAGGGTTACAATGAGCAGTTCTTC. This encodes CASTAPGQGYNEQFF.

This sequence joins TRBV6-5 and TRBJ1-5; no clear D. Germline V gene lookup returns CDR1 MNHEY and CDR2 SVGAGI. The CDR3 runs 15 residues. Trimming took 10 bases from V and 4 from J, leaving 20 bases between them. This CDR3 is CATKPTPVGNQPQHF. CDR3 bases: TGTGCCACCAAACCCACCCCGGTAGGAAATCAGCCCCAGCATTTT.

This clonotype was recorded many times. The chain is built from TRBV20-1 and TRBJ1-4; D not certain. From germline, CDR1 is DFQATT and CDR2 SNEGSKA (reference sequence). CDR3 length equals 15 residues. Trimming removed 3 bases at V and 3 bases at J, with 14 bases between. The CDR3 region is CSARLGARANEKLFF. CDR3 coding DNA: TGCAGTGCTAGGTTAGGAGCGCGCGCTAATGAAAAACTGTTTTTT.

This chain uses TRBV4-1 with TRBJ2-3; tentatively, D is TRBD1 (6 bases). Trimming shortened V by 3 bases and J by 3 bases, and 13 bases separated the two germline ends. The germline V gene has CDR1 MGHRA and CDR2 YSYEKL. The CDR3 length is 15 residues. For the CDR3, the DNA is TGCGCCAGCAGCCAGCAGGGGCGAGGGACAGATACGCAGTATTTT. Encoded protein: CASSQQGRGTDTQYF.

At least ten counts were recorded for this clonotype. The rearrangement links TRBV29-1 to TRBJ2-1; TRBD2 agrees at 13 bases. V shed 4 bases and J 9 bases; nucleotides not matched to a gene: 12. The germline gives CDR1 SQVTM, CDR2 ANQGSEA. This CDR3 spans 16 amino acids. CDR3 DNA sequence: TGCAGCGTTGGGGGCTATACTAGCGGGAGGGCCGGTGAGCAGTTCTTC. Translating it yields CSVGGYTSGRAGEQFF.

The chain is built from TRBV18 and TRBJ1-1; possibly TRBD1 for D (5 bases). The CDR3 sequence is 16 residues long. Germline V lookup: CDR1 KGHSH, CDR2 LQKENI. Between the trimmed V and J ends, which lost 5 bases and 0 bases, there was a span of 16 bases. The CDR3 is CASSTTMGVMNTEAFF. The CDR3 DNA is TGTGCCAGCTCAACCACCATGGGGGTAATGAACACTGAAGCTTTCTTT.

This sequence joins TRBV27 and TRBJ2-2; D is possibly TRBD1 (7 bases). V was trimmed by 4 bases and J by 1 base, leaving 13 bases between them. This CDR3 contains 16 residues. CDR1 and CDR2 (germline): MNHEY, SMNVEV (reference sequence). CDR3 sequence reads: CASSWGDRLNTGELFF. CDR3 in DNA: TGTGCCAGCAGTTGGGGGGACAGACTGAACACCGGGGAGCTGTTTTTT.

This clonotype was observed a handful of times. V and J are TRBV12-3 or TRBV12-4 and TRBJ2-5; 7 positions agree with TRBD2. V lost 6 bases, J lost 2 bases, and 9 bases stayed unmatched. This CDR3 is 15 amino acids long. CDR3 sequence (DNA): TGTGCCAGCAGCTACCGGGACTACCTTCAAGAGACCCAGTACTTC. This encodes CASSYRDYLQETQYF.

The chain joins TRBV4-1 to TRBJ1-2, with D uncertain. Germline loops: CDR1 MGHRA, CDR2 YSYEKL. Trimming shortened V by 4 bases and J by 3 bases, and 18 bases separated the two germline ends. The CDR3 contains 16 residues. DNA for the CDR3: TGCGCCAGCAGCCCACTCTTAGGGCGGGCCGACTATGGCTACACCTTC. Translated: CASSPLLGRADYGYTF.

The chain couples TRBV29-1 to TRBJ2-5; perhaps TRBD2 as D (7 bases). With 7 bases removed from V and 5 bases from J, the gap between germline ends came to 23 bases. The CDR3 runs 15 residues. Germline-derived CDR1 and CDR2 are SQVTM and ANQGSEA. CDR3: CSGEHTGGPKETQYF. In DNA, the CDR3 is TGCAGCGGGGAGCATACGGGGGGCCCGAAGGAGACCCAGTACTTC.

The chain carries TRBV20-1 and TRBJ2-5; 9 bases agree with TRBD2. With V trimmed by 3 bases and J by 4 bases, 9 bases remained unmatched. The germline V gene encodes CDR1 DFQATT and CDR2 SNEGSKA (reference sequence). This CDR3 has 15 residues. Here the CDR3 DNA reads TGCAGTGCTAGCCCTAGCGGGGAAGGGGGAGAGACCCAGTACTTC. Translation gives CSASPSGEGGETQYF.

The chain has TRBV20-1 and TRBJ2-5; 12 nucleotides align to TRBD2. The CDR3 has 15 amino acids. V lost 3 bases to trimming and J lost 11 bases; unmatched junction nucleotides: 13. CDR1 and CDR2 from the germline V gene are DFQATT and SNEGSKA (reference sequence). The CDR3 is CSARGSSGGAHGQYF. CDR3 coding DNA: TGCAGTGCTAGGGGTTCTAGCGGGGGGGCGCATGGGCAGTACTTC.

The J gene is TRBJ2-5, the V gene TRBV11-3; 8 bases line up with TRBD2. J was trimmed by 11 bases and V by 3 bases; bases with no gene match: 14. The germline V gene encodes CDR1 SGHNT and CDR2 YENEEA. The CDR3 loop spans 15 amino acids. The CDR3 reads CASSLEAGARGEQYF. The CDR3 DNA reads TGTGCCAGCAGCTTGGAAGCGGGAGCCCGAGGGGAGCAGTACTTC. Variable domain in full (rest from reference TRBV11-3 and TRBJ2-5): EAGVVQSPRYKIIEKKQPVAFWCNPISGHNTLYWYLQNLGQGPELLIRYENEEAVDDSQLPKDRFSAERLKGVDSTLKIQPAELGDSAVYLCASSLEAGARGEQYFGPGTRLLVL.

This chain connects TRBV6-1 to TRBJ2-5; unclear D gene. The CDR3 consists of 13 residues. Trimming removed 2 bases at V and 11 bases at J, with 15 bases between. CDR1 is MNHNS, CDR2 SASEGT, per germline. The CDR3 loop reads CASSEQALNEQYF. CDR3 nucleotides: TGTGCCAGCAGTGAACAGGCCCTAAATGAGCAGTACTTC.

The table lists this clonotype with a count of one. The chain couples TRBV7-9 to TRBJ1-2, with D uncertain. Trimming left V 3 bases short and J 8 bases short, with 10 bases between. In germline, CDR1 is SEHNR, CDR2 FQNEAQ (reference sequence). The CDR3 runs to 12 residues. CDR3 sequence (DNA): TGTGCCAGCAGCTTTGTTGCGGGGGGCTACACCTTC. Protein product: CASSFVAGGYTF.

This clonotype has only a few counts. This chain uses TRBV5-5 with TRBJ2-5; a possible D gene is TRBD1 (5 bases). The ends were cut back, 4 bases at V and 1 base at J, with 11 bases in the middle. Germline V gives CDR1 SGHKS, CDR2 YYEKEE (reference sequence). The CDR3 length is 14 residues. Written as DNA, the CDR3 is TGTGCCAGCAGCCCAGGGTCCCTCCAAGAGACCCAGTACTTC. Amino acids: CASSPGSLQETQYF.

The rearrangement uses TRBV12-3 or TRBV12-4 and TRBJ1-2, with TRBD1 identical over 9 bases. This CDR3 comprises 14 residues. The J segment lost 4 bases and the V segment lost 6 bases, leaving 6 bases of the junction unmatched. The CDR3 reads CASRQGAIGYGYTF. CDR3 DNA sequence: TGTGCCAGCAGACAGGGGGCTATAGGCTATGGCTACACCTTC.

This clonotype has ten or more counts. The rearrangement uses TRBV6-1 and TRBJ2-1; possible D gene TRBD1, 5 bases. Trimming took off 0 bases at V and 12 bases at J, with 12 bases between the two ends. CDR1 and CDR2 (germline): MNHNS, SASEGT. This CDR3 is 13 amino acids long. The CDR3: CASSEAPRGGQFF. CDR3 nucleotides: TGTGCCAGCAGTGAAGCGCCTAGGGGCGGGCAGTTCTTC.

This chain uses TRBV6-2 or TRBV6-3 with TRBJ2-7; no reliable D call. This CDR3 has 12 amino acids. Trimming shortened V by 3 bases and J by 7 bases, and 10 bases separated the two germline ends. CDR1 is MNHEY, CDR2 SVGEGT, per germline. This CDR3 is CASSYNPDEQYF. As DNA, the CDR3 is TGTGCCAGCAGTTATAATCCCGATGAGCAGTACTTC.

This chain uses TRBV3-1 with TRBJ1-2, with D unclear. This CDR3 has 13 residues. Trimming took off 4 bases at V and 0 bases at J, with 6 bases between the two ends. Germline CDR1 and CDR2: LGHDT and YNNKEL (reference sequence). CDR3 nucleotide sequence: TGTGCCAGCAGCCCCCGTTCTAACTATGGCTACACCTTC. This gives the protein CASSPRSNYGYTF. Filled out from reference TRBV3-1 and TRBJ1-2, the complete variable domain reads DTAVSQTPKYLVTQMGNDKSIKCEQNLGHDTMYWYKQDSKKFLKIMFSYNNKELIINETVPNRFSPKSPDKAHLNLHINSLELGDSAVYFCASSPRSNYGYTFGSGTRLTVV.

This chain links TRBV11-2 with TRBJ2-1, with D maybe TRBD1 (5 bases). This CDR3 is built from 14 residues. The V end lost 4 bases, the J end lost 7 bases, and 14 bases lay between the germline ends. Germline V CDR1 and CDR2: SGHAT, FQNNGV. CDR3 nucleotides: TGTGCCAGCAGCTCCCAAAGACAGTTTAATGAGCAGTTCTTC. This sequence encodes CASSSQRQFNEQFF. Drawing the rest from reference TRBV11-2 and TRBJ2-1, the complete variable domain is EAGVAQSPRYKIIEKRQSVAFWCNPISGHATLYWYQQILGQGPKLLIQFQNNGVVDDSQLPKDRFSAERLKGVDSTLKIQPAKLEDSAVYLCASSSQRQFNEQFFGPGTRLTVL.

As regards this clonotype: A clone one base away is much larger, so this may be a read error. The genes are TRBV10-3 and TRBJ1-1; D possibly corresponds to TRBD1 (5 bases). V was clipped by 3 bases and J by 1 base, with 9 bases between them. The germline V gene encodes CDR1 ENHRY and CDR2 SYGVKD. The CDR3 runs 14 residues. CDR3 amino acids: CAISDSGANTEAFF. CDR3 coding DNA: TGTGCCATCAGTGATAGCGGGGCGAACACTGAAGCTTTCTTT.